This T cell receptor beta chain was observed in a study of blood T cell repertoires in COVID-19. Across the study: Sites across the United States, Italy and Spain contributed samples from acute and convalescent COVID-19.

Produced via immunoSEQ multiplex PCR; TCRdb's table is partial and in-frame only. The repertoire holds under 150,000 clones, with around 89% as singletons. The CDR3 loop spans 16 amino acids. The V gene's germline CDR1 is LNHDA and CDR2 SQIVND (reference sequence). V dropped 2 bases and J dropped 0 bases, with 10 bases sitting between them. Sequencing was performed on peripheral blood. The TCR was taken from a human donor in a cohort sampled during active COVID-19. The chain carries TRBV19 and TRBJ1-4; TRBD1 might be the D (5 bases). Written as DNA, the CDR3 is TGTGCCAGTAGTATAAGGACACTTGCAACTAATGAAAAACTGTTTTTT. As protein: CASSIRTLATNEKLFF.